This TCR beta chain was documented in a study of technical replicates of blood from a handful of donors. Some clones are missing from TCRdb's copy, which holds only in-frame ones; the method was immunoSEQ multiplex PCR. The sample carries 75,000 to 90,000 clones, more than 85% recorded once. This clone appeared once. The sequencing input was T cells isolated from PBMCs. The receptor's source is a human donor in good health.

The CDR3 reads CASSPSSSYNEQFF. In nucleotides, the CDR3 is TGTGCCAGCAGCCCCTCGAGCTCCTACAATGAGCAGTTCTTC. The chain has TRBV7-3 and TRBJ2-1; D is uncertain. The CDR3 totals 14 residues. Germline CDR1 and CDR2: SGHTA and FQGTGA. Trimming cost V 5 bases and J 0 bases, with 8 bases left between them.